Following are 19 T cell receptor beta chains from one sample sequenced in a study of prognosis after radiotherapy for stage I lung cancer. TCR beta CDR3 amplification from genomic DNA was performed by two-round multiplex PCR. Individual primers that were specific to each TRBV and TRBJ gene served in first-round PCR. Via MiXCR, TCRdb re-called the multiplex PCR reads, giving one row per CDR3 protein. The sample lists approximately 30,000 distinct CDR3 sequences; about 33% were seen once. This specimen was PBMCs, taken before or after stereotactic body radiation therapy (not recorded which). All receptors come from a donor aged 50 or older with non-small cell lung cancer.

For this clonotype: This likely came from a read error, as a far larger clone is one base away. The chain links TRBV6-9 to TRBJ2-7; 7 bases align to TRBD1. The CDR3 runs 14 residues. Trimming removed 7 bases from V and 0 bases from J; junction bases left unmatched: 6. Looked up from germline, CDR1 is MNHGY and CDR2 is SVAAGI. The CDR3 DNA reads TGTGCCAGCACTGTGACAGGGAGCTCCTACGAGCAGTACTTC. Protein product: CASTVTGSSYEQYF.

The V and J genes are TRBV2 and TRBJ2-1; D gene ambiguous. Germline V gene sequence: CDR1 SNHLY, CDR2 FYNNEI. The ends were cut back, 7 bases at V and 4 bases at J, with 11 bases in the middle. The CDR3 is 13 amino acids. The CDR3, as DNA: TGTGCCAGCATTAGCTGGCTGTACAATGAGCAGTTCTTC. This encodes CASISWLYNEQFF.

Comments on this clonotype: One end of the junction fails to match germline, which may point to a read error. The V call is TRBV6-5, the J call TRBJ1-2; D gene unclear. The CDR3 spans 14 residues. The V gene's germline CDR1 is MNHEY and CDR2 SVGAGI. CDR3 residues: CASSHSASLYGYTF. The DNA of the CDR3 is TGTGCCAGCAGTCACTCCGCATCGCTCTATGGCTACACCTTC.

This clonotype was picked up many times. The CDR3 loop is CATSSPPSATDTQYF. As DNA, the CDR3 is TGTGCCACCAGCAGCCCTCCTAGCGCCACAGATACGCAGTATTTT. V usage is TRBV15 and J usage is TRBJ2-3, with D perhaps matching TRBD2 (6 bases). With 3 bases removed from V and 2 bases from J, the gap between germline ends came to 12 bases. The germline CDR1 and CDR2 sequences are LNHNV and YYDKDF (reference sequence). The CDR3 covers 15 residues.

In this sample, this clonotype turned up many times. This chain links TRBV7-3 with TRBJ2-3; D is uncertain. The CDR3 is 14 residues long. Trimming removed 4 bases at V and 3 bases at J, with 11 bases between. Germline CDR1 reads SGHTA; CDR2 reads FQGTGA. The CDR3 coding sequence is TGTGCCAGCAGCTCAGGAGTGGGGACAGATACGCAGTATTTT. It is translated as CASSSGVGTDTQYF.

The chain couples TRBV6-2 or TRBV6-3 to TRBJ2-1; D gene uncertain. The V end was cut by 7 bases, the J end by 9 bases, with 13 bases between. The germline V gene encodes CDR1 MNHEY and CDR2 SVGEGT. The CDR3 runs 12 residues. The CDR3 coding sequence is TGTGCCAGCATCCCGCTGGGCGGTGAGCAGTTCTTC. Its translation: CASIPLGGEQFF.

This clonotype has just one count. A single base is all that separates this from a far larger clone, so a read error is likely. CDR3 sequence reads: CAGARGSNTEAFF. The CDR3 coding sequence is TGTGCCGGCGCGAGGGGCTCGAACACTGAAGCTTTCTTT. This chain uses TRBV6-2 or TRBV6-3 with TRBJ1-1; D may be TRBD1 (5 bases). V was shortened by 11 bases and J by 1 base, with 14 bases between the two germline ends. This CDR3 is built from 13 residues. Germline V gene lookup returns CDR1 MNHEY and CDR2 SVGEGT.

This clonotype showed up many times. The V call is TRBV6-1, the J call TRBJ2-3, with unresolved D. V lost 6 bases and J 4 bases, leaving 20 bases between the germline ends. Germline lookup yields CDR1 MNHNS and CDR2 SASEGT. This CDR3 has 16 amino acids. The CDR3 DNA is TGTGCCAGCAGAGCAAACCGGGCCCCGGTCTCAGATACGCAGTATTTT. Residues: CASRANRAPVSDTQYF.

The chain is built from TRBV24-1 and TRBJ2-2, with 7 bases that match TRBD2. Germline V CDR1 and CDR2: KGHDR, SFDVKD. This CDR3 spans 13 amino acids. V shed 2 bases and J 14 bases; nucleotides not matched to a gene: 7. CDR3 loop: CATSDSNGRYLFF. The CDR3 bases are TGTGCCACCAGTGATTCTAACGGGAGGTATCTGTTTTTT.

A remark on this clonotype: A far larger clone is only one base removed, so a read error is likely. This chain joins TRBV6-6 and TRBJ2-7; D is possibly TRBD1 or TRBD2 (5 bases each). The CDR3 totals 13 residues. Looked up from germline, CDR1 is MNHNY and CDR2 is SVGAGI (reference sequence). The CDR3 DNA follows: TGTGCCAGCAGCTCCCTCAGGTGGGACCGTCCTCACTTC. Translation: CASSSLRWDRPHF.

In its sample, this clonotype was seen many times. This rearrangement joins TRBV9 to TRBJ2-6; unclear D gene. The CDR3 sequence is 17 residues long. Germline V CDR1 and CDR2: SGDLS, YYNGEE. Between the trimmed V and J ends, which lost 2 bases and 0 bases, there was a span of 12 bases. The CDR3 DNA follows: TGTGCCAGCAGCGTCTGGCCCCAAAGCTCTGGGGCCAACGTCCTGACTTTC. Encoded protein: CASSVWPQSSGANVLTF.

This clonotype has ten or more counts. Here the CDR3 DNA reads TGTGCCAGCTCCCCCTATTCCTCCTACGAGCAGTACTTC. Protein sequence: CASSPYSSYEQYF. The chain links TRBV7-9 to TRBJ2-7; D call uncertain. This CDR3 is 13 amino acids long. The germline gives CDR1 SEHNR, CDR2 FQNEAQ (reference sequence). V lost 8 bases to trimming and J lost 0 bases, with 11 bases between them.

With respect to this clonotype: At one of its ends the junction is not consistent with the germline gene, which may arise from a read error. The rearrangement links TRBV20-1 to TRBJ1-1; D unclear. The CDR3 sequence is 14 residues long. The germline gives CDR1 DFQATT, CDR2 SNEGSKA (reference sequence). In DNA form, the CDR3 reads TGCAGTGCTAAGTCTTGGAGGTCGAACACCGAAGCTTTCTTT. It specifies CSAKSWRSNTEAFF.

This clonotype appeared many times. The germline gene is not matched at one end of the junction; a read error may be the cause. This chain links TRBV12-3 or TRBV12-4 with TRBJ2-2; TRBD2 matches at 14 bases. CDR3 length: 12 amino acids. CDR3 in DNA: TGTGCCAGCAGTCCGACTAGCGGGAGGGTTCTTTTT. Its translation is CASSPTSGRVLF.

This clonotype appeared a single time. The junction and the germline gene differ at one end; a read error may be behind it. The chain recombines TRBV27 with TRBJ2-2; 11 nucleotides align to TRBD2. In germline, CDR1 is MNHEY, CDR2 SMNVEV (reference sequence). The CDR3 covers 17 residues. The CDR3 coding sequence is TGTGCCAGCAGTTTGTTTTCGACTAGCGGGAAGGTCGGGGAGCCGTTTTTT. It codes for CASSLFSTSGKVGEPFF.

The V gene is TRBV12-3 or TRBV12-4, the J gene TRBJ2-1, with D possibly being TRBD1 (6 bases). Trimming left V 5 bases short and J 3 bases short, with 11 bases between. There are 14 residues in the CDR3. The CDR3, as DNA: TGTGCCAGCAGTCCCCTGACAGGCTACAATGAGCAGTTCTTC. It encodes CASSPLTGYNEQFF.

The chain is built from TRBV5-6 and TRBJ2-2; TRBD1 matches at 7 bases. The CDR3 length is 15 residues. Germline loops: CDR1 SGHDT, CDR2 YYEEEE. After removal of 4 bases from V and 7 bases from J, the junction contained 10 bases not matched to a gene. The CDR3 is CASSRRQGRDGELFF. The CDR3 region has the DNA TGTGCCAGCAGCCGCAGACAGGGTAGGGACGGGGAGCTGTTTTTT.

This clonotype was seen at least ten times. V and J are TRBV7-8 and TRBJ1-5; TRBD1 matches 8 bases. The CDR3 totals 14 residues. The germline V gene has CDR1 SGHVS and CDR2 FQNEAQ. V was clipped by 4 bases and J by 7 bases; unmatched bases: 6. CDR3 loop: CASSYTGGDQPQHF. CDR3 DNA: TGTGCCAGCAGCTATACAGGGGGAGACCAGCCCCAGCATTTT.

With respect to this clonotype: This probably arose from a read error, given a far larger clone one base away. The rearrangement joins TRBV6-2 or TRBV6-3 to TRBJ2-1, with D maybe TRBD2 (5 bases). The CDR3 is made up of 17 amino acids. Trimming cost V 10 bases and J 1 base, with 23 bases left between them. CDR1 is MNHEY and CDR2 is SVGEGT in the germline V gene. This CDR3 reads CANHPEGPLGSYNEQFF. Here the CDR3 DNA reads TGTGCCAACCATCCTGAGGGCCCCCTAGGATCCTACAATGAGCAGTTCTTC.